This T cell receptor beta chain was profiled in a study of T cell responses to AZD1222 COVID-19 vaccine. Study-wide results and caveats: Repertoires were collected only later (after the peak T cell response had occurred).

The CDR3 contains 20 residues. Germline-derived CDR1 and CDR2 are LGHDT and YNNKEL (reference sequence). V lost 7 bases to trimming and J lost 2 bases; unmatched junction nucleotides: 18. A word on this clone: As yet, its antigen is unknown.

Generated by immunoSEQ multiplex PCR, the TCRdb table keeps only in-frame clones and is missing some. This sample has about 130,000 clones, with about 89% found just once. The TCR was taken from an adult in good health. This material consisted of peripheral blood, taken on day 0 of AZD1222 vaccination. This rearrangement joins TRBV3-1 (or the pseudogene TRBV3-2) to TRBJ2-2; 11 bases map to TRBD1. The CDR3 protein is CASTILGTGGFAGNTGELFF. CDR3 DNA: TGTGCCAGCACCATACTCGGGACAGGGGGTTTCGCGGGAAACACCGGGGAGCTGTTTTTT.